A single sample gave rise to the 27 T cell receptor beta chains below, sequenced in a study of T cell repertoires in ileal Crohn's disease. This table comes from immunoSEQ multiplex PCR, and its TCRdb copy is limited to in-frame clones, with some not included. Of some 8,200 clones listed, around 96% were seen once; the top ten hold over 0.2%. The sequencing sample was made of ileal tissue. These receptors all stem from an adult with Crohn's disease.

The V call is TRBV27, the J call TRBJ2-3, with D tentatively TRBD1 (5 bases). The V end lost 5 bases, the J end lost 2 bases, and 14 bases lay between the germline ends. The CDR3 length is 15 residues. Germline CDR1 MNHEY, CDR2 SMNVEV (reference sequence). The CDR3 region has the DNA TGTGCCAGCAGTCAGGGCAGGCCTTCCACAGATACGCAGTATTTT. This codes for CASSQGRPSTDTQYF.

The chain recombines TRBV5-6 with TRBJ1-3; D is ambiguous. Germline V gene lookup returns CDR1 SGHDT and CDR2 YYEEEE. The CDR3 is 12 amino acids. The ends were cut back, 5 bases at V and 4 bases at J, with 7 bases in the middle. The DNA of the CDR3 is TGTGCCAGCAGTTTGCGGGGAAACACCATATATTTT. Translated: CASSLRGNTIYF.

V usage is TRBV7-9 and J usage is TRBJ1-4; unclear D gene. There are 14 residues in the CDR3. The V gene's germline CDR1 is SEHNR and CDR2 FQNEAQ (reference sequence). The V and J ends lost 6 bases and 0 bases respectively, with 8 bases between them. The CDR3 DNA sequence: TGTGCCAGCAGTCAACGGGCAACTAATGAAAAACTGTTTTTT. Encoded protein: CASSQRATNEKLFF.

CDR3 loop: CASAGSTDTQYF. The CDR3 region has the DNA TGTGCCAGCGCGGGGAGCACAGATACGCAGTATTTT. The chain joins TRBV7-9 to TRBJ2-3, with D perhaps matching TRBD2 (6 bases). This CDR3 is built from 12 residues. The germline V and J ends were trimmed by 8 bases and 0 bases, with 6 bases remaining between them. The germline V gene has CDR1 SEHNR and CDR2 FQNEAQ (reference sequence).

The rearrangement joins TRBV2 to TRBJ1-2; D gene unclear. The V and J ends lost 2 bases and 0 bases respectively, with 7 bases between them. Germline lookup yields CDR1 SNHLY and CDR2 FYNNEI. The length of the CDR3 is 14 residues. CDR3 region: CASSEHRANYGYTF. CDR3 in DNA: TGTGCCAGCAGTGAACACAGAGCTAACTATGGCTACACCTTC. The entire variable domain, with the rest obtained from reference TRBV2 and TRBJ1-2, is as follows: EPEVTQTPSHQVTQMGQEVILRCVPISNHLYFYWYRQILGQKVEFLVSFYNNEISEKSEIFDDQFSVERPDGSNFTLKIRSTKLEDSAMYFCASSEHRANYGYTFGSGTRLTVV.

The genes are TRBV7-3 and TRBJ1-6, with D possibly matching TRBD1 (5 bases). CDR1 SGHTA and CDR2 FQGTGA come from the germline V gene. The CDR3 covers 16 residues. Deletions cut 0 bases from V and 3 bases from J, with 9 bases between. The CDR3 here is CASSLTGELYNSPLHF. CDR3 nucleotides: TGTGCCAGCAGCTTAACAGGGGAACTCTATAATTCACCCCTCCACTTT.

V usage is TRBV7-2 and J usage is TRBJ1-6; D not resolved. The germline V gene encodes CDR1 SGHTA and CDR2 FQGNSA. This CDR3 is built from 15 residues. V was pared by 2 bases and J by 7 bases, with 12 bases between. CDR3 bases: TGTGCCAGCAGCTTAAACACAGCCTCCAATTCACCCCTCCACTTT. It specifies CASSLNTASNSPLHF.

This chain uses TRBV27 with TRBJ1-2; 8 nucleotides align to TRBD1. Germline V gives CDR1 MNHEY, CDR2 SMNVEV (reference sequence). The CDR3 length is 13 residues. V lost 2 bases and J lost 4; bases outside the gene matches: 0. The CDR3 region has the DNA TGTGCCAGCAGTTTAACAGGGGGCTATGGCTACACCTTC. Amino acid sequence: CASSLTGGYGYTF.

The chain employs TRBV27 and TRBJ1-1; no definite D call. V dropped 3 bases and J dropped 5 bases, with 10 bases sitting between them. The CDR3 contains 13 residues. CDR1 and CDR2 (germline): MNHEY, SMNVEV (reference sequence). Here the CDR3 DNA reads TGTGCCAGCAGTTTCGGGGTGGGAACTGAAGCTTTCTTT. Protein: CASSFGVGTEAFF.

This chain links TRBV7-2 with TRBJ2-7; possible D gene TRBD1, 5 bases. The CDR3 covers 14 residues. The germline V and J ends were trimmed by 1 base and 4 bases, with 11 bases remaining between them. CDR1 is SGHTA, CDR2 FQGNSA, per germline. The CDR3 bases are TGTGCCAGCAGCTTAGTGGCCCCAGGGTACGAGCAGTACTTC. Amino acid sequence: CASSLVAPGYEQYF.

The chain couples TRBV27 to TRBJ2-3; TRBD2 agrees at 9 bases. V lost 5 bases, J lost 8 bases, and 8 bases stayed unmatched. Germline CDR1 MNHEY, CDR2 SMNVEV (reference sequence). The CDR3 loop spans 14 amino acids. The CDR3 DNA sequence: TGTGCCAGCAGTGCCGCGGGGGGGCCTTTTACGCAGTATTTT. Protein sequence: CASSAAGGPFTQYF.

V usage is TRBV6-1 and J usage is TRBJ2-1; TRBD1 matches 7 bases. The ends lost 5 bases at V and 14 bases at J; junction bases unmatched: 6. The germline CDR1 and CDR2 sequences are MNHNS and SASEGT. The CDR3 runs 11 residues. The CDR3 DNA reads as TGTGCCAGCAGTTACCGGGACAGTGAGTTCTTC. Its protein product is CASSYRDSEFF.

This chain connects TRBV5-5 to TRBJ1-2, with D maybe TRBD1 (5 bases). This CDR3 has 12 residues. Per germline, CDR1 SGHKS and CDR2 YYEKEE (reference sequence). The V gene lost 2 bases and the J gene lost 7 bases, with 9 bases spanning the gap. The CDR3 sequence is CASSFLGAGYTF. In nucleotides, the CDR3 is TGTGCCAGCAGCTTCTTAGGGGCTGGCTACACCTTC.

CDR3 in amino acids: CAISDGETQYF. The CDR3, as DNA: TGTGCCATCAGTGACGGAGAGACCCAGTACTTC. The chain links TRBV10-3 to TRBJ2-5; D call uncertain. The CDR3 extends over 11 amino acids. V lost 3 bases to trimming and J lost 4 bases, with 3 bases between them. From germline, CDR1 is ENHRY and CDR2 SYGVKD.

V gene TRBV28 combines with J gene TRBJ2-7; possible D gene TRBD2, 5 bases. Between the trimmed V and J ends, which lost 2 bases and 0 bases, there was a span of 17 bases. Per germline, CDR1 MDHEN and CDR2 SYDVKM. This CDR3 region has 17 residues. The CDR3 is CASSLPLLSASSYEQYF. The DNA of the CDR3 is TGTGCCAGCAGTTTACCCCTCCTTAGCGCAAGCTCCTACGAGCAGTACTTC.

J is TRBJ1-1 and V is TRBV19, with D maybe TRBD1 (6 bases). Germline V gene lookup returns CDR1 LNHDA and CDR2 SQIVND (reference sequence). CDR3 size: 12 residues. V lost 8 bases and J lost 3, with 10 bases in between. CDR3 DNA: TGTGCCAGTCAGGGGTATTACACTGAAGCTTTCTTT. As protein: CASQGYYTEAFF.

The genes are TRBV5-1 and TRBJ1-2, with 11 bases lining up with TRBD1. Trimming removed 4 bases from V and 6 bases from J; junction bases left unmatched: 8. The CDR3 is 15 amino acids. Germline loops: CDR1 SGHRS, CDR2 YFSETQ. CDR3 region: CASSPRTGGADGYTF. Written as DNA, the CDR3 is TGCGCCAGCAGCCCCAGGACAGGGGGCGCGGATGGCTACACCTTC.

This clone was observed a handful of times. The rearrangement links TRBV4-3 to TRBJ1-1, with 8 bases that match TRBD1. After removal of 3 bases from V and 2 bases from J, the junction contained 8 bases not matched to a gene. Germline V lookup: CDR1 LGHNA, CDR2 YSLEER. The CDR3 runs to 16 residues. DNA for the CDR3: TGCGCCAGCAGCCAGGTACCGGGACAGGTAAACACTGAAGCTTTCTTT. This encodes CASSQVPGQVNTEAFF.

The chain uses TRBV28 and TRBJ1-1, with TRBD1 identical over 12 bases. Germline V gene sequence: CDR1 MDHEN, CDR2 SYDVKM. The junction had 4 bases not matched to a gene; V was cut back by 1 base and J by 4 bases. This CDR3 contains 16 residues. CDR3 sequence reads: CASSLSGQGAFTEAFF. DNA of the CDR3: TGTGCCAGCAGTTTATCGGGACAGGGGGCGTTCACTGAAGCTTTCTTT.

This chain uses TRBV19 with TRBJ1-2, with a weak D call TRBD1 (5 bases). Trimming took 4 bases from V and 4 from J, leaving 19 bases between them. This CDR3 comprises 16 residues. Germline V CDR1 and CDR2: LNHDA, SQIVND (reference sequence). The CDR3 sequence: CASSTQTGDHLYGYTF. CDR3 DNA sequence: TGTGCCAGTAGTACACAAACGGGGGACCACCTCTATGGCTACACCTTC.

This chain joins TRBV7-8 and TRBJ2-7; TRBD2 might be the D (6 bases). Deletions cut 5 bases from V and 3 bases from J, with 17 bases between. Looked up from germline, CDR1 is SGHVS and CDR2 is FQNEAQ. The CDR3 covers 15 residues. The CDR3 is CASSAGRTRYYEQYF. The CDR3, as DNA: TGTGCCAGCAGCGCAGGGAGGACTCGCTACTACGAGCAGTACTTC. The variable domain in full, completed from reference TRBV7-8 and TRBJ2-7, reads GAGVSQSPRYKVAKRGQDVALRCDPISGHVSLFWYQQALGQGPEFLTYFQNEAQLDKSGLPSDRFFAERPEGSVSTLKIQRTQQEDSAVYLCASSAGRTRYYEQYFGPGTRLTVT.

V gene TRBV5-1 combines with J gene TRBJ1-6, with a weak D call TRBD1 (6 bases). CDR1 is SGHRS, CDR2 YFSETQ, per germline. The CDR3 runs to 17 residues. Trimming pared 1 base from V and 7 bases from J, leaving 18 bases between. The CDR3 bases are TGCGCCAGCAGCTTGACCGCAGGGACACCTGACAATTCACCCCTCCACTTT. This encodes CASSLTAGTPDNSPLHF.

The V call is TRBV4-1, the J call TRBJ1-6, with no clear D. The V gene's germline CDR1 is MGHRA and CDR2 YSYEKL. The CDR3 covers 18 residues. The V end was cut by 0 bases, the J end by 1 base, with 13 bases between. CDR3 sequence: CASSQDLPSGSYNSPLHF. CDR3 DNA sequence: TGCGCCAGCAGCCAAGATCTACCCTCTGGTTCCTATAATTCACCCCTCCACTTT.

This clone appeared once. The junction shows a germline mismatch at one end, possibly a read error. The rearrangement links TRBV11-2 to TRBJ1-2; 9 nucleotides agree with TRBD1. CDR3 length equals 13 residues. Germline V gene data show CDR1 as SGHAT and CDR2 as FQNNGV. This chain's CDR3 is CASSLAPGQGLVF. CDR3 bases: TGTGCCAGCAGCTTAGCCCCGGGACAGGGCTTAGTCTTC. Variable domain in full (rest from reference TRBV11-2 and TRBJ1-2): EAGVAQSPRYKIIEKRQSVAFWCNPISGHATLYWYQQILGQGPKLLIQFQNNGVVDDSQLPKDRFSAERLKGVDSTLKIQPAKLEDSAVYLCASSLAPGQGLVFGSGTRLTVV.

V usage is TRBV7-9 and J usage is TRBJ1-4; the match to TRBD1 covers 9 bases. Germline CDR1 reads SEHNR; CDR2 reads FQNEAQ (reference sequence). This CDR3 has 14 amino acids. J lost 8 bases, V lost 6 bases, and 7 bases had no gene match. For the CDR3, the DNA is TGTGCCAGCAGTACCGGGACAGGGAGCGAAAAACTGTTTTTT. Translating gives CASSTGTGSEKLFF. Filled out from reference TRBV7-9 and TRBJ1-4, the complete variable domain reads DTGVSQNPRHKITKRGQNVTFRCDPISEHNRLYWYRQTLGQGPEFLTYFQNEAQLEKSRLLSDRFSAERPKGSFSTLEIQRTEQGDSAMYLCASSTGTGSEKLFFGSGTQLSVL.

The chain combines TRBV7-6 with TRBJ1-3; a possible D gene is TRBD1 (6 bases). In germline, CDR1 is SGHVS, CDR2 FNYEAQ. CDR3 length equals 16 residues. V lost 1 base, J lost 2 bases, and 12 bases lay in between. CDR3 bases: TGTGCCAGCAGCTTAGAGATCCCAGGGGCTGGAAACACCATATATTTT. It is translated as CASSLEIPGAGNTIYF.

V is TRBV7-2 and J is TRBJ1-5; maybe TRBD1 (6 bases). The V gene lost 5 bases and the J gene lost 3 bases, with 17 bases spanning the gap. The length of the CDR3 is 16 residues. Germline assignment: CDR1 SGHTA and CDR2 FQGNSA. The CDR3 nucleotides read TGTGCCAGCAGCGAGCAGGGGCCTCTGTACAATCAGCCCCAGCATTTT. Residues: CASSEQGPLYNQPQHF.